The clone carrying this T cell receptor beta chain was seen only once. At the DNA level, this CDR3 is encoded by other sequences in the same sample as well. Partitioning of CD4+ cells yielded a CD45RA+ naive subset and a CD45RA-negative memory subset. The repertoire was sequenced with immunoSEQ multiplex PCR; TCRdb's copy has only in-frame clones and lacks some. The data hold approximately 2.5 million clones, with more than 90% observed a single time. This record belongs to a study of shared clonotypes between healthy human individuals. Study details: Researchers assigned three CD4 naive, three CD4 memory, two CD8 naive and one CD8 memory plate to each donor.

This CDR3 spans 10 amino acids. V was pared by 3 bases and J by 3 bases, with 3 bases between. The germline V gene has CDR1 DFQATT and CDR2 SNEGSKA (reference sequence). The sequenced sample was naive CD4+ T cells sorted from blood. Described subset: CD45RA+ positively selected. The V gene is TRBV20-1, the J gene TRBJ2-7; D gene uncertain. The receptor was isolated from a man between 18 and 29 years old in good health. DNA of the CDR3: TGCAGTGCTAGTGACTACGAGCAGTACTTC. It specifies CSASDYEQYF.